Here is one T cell receptor beta chain with its context. V lost 1 base and J lost 2, with 9 bases in between. Germline V lookup: CDR1 MDHEN, CDR2 SYDVKM. This CDR3 contains 14 residues. Source study methods: From reference gene primer amplification, estimates of nucleated cell counts were derived. Method: immunoSEQ multiplex PCR; TCRdb's copy keeps in-frame clones and lacks some. V and J calls and clone size are those listed in that table; D and trimming were worked out from the DNA. The data hold roughly 300,000 clones, with around four fifths observed a single time. The sample is drawn from a study of blood T cell repertoires in COVID-19. At the level of the study: Acute and convalescent COVID-19 specimens originated in the United States, Italy and Spain. T cells, B-cell-depleted T cells, or PBMCs provided the cDNA or gDNA that served as material.

This sequence was found in a woman aged 45-60 years with acute or convalescent COVID-19. The chain uses TRBV28 and TRBJ2-7, with D possibly matching TRBD2 (5 bases). The sample taken for sequencing was peripheral blood. The CDR3 nucleotides are TGTGCCAGCAGTTTATTGACCGGGGCCTACGAGCAGTACGTC. This translates into CASSLLTGAYEQYV.